The clone carrying this T cell receptor (beta chain) showed up just a few times. The sample is drawn from a study of patients and donors after allogeneic stem cell transplantation. In TCRdb, the RT-PCR reads were re-called with MiXCR into one record per CDR3 protein. The profile shows fewer than 500,000 distinct CDR3 sequences, about a sixth of them singletons. Germline lookup yields CDR1 GTSNPN and CDR2 SVGIG (reference sequence). V dropped 0 bases and J dropped 5 bases, with 5 bases sitting between them. The CDR3 loop spans 12 amino acids. The clonotype comes from a human donor who was either an allogeneic HSCT recipient or a stem cell or donor lymphocyte infusion donor (not recorded which). It is not recorded whose cells these are; they may come from a transplant donor. The chain uses TRBV30 and TRBJ1-5; D unresolved. Sequencing was carried out using blood, either unsorted or a sorted T cell fraction (not recorded which). The CDR3 sequence is CAWSVGYQPQHF. For the CDR3, the DNA is TGTGCCTGGAGTGTCGGGTATCAGCCCCAGCATTTT.